The entry below describes one T cell receptor beta chain. What it recognizes is unknown. The data originate from a study of cytomegalovirus exposure and HLA in healthy donors. The CDR3 is made up of 15 amino acids. Germline V gives CDR1 LGHNA, CDR2 YNFKEQ. V was cut by 1 base and J by 2 bases, with 12 bases left in between. Produced via immunoSEQ multiplex PCR; TCRdb's table is partial and in-frame only. Among 150,000 to 200,000 clones, roughly 89% were seen once, and the ten largest hold 1.4%. Findings of the study overall: The finding came from a later analysis; first-cohort TCR clusters tended to co-occur in the roughly 120 validation repertoires. Most TCR sequences proved rare, with some public TCRs found in many donors.

Sequenced: PBMCs. This chain connects TRBV4-2 to TRBJ2-7; D may be TRBD2 (7 bases). The receptor was isolated from a woman in her 30s in good health and CMV-seronegative. The CDR3 DNA reads as TGTGCCAGCAGCCAAGTGAGGGGGGGAACCTACGAGCAGTACTTC. It is translated as CASSQVRGGTYEQYF.